Only one count was recorded for the clone carrying this T cell receptor (beta chain). This sample is drawn from a study of T cell changes during pregnancy in multiple sclerosis. Trimming left V 0 bases short and J 14 bases short, with 11 bases between. This CDR3 is 12 amino acids long. Germline V gene lookup returns CDR1 SGHTA and CDR2 FQGNSA. Profiled with immunoSEQ multiplex PCR; TCRdb holds only in-frame clones, not every one. The sample has tens of thousands of clones; 75% to 95% are singletons. The sequence was collected from a female donor in good health, enrolled as a control in a pregnancy study. This sequence joins TRBV7-2 and TRBJ2-1, with D maybe TRBD1 (5 bases). This specimen was peripheral blood, taken after pregnancy. The CDR3 is CASSLATGWKFF. The CDR3 DNA reads TGTGCCAGCAGCTTAGCAACAGGCTGGAAGTTCTTC.